What follows are 20 T cell receptor beta chains derived from one specimen sequenced in a study of cytomegalovirus exposure and HLA in healthy donors. It was with 60 Vbeta and 13 Jbeta primers that the PCR ran. Clones were sequenced by immunoSEQ multiplex PCR, and TCRdb holds only the in-frame ones, with some missing. The sample lists more than 150,000 clones, approximately 80% occurring once. Source material: PBMCs. Every receptor here comes from a woman in her 50s in good health and CMV-seropositive.

The rearrangement uses TRBV11-3 and TRBJ2-1; D is uncertain. The CDR3 has 14 amino acids. Germline CDR1 is SGHNT and CDR2 is YENEEA. The ends were cut back, 0 bases at V and 1 base at J, with 4 bases in the middle. The CDR3: CASSLDSSYNEQFF. DNA for the CDR3: TGTGCCAGCAGCTTAGATAGTTCCTACAATGAGCAGTTCTTC. Complete variable domain (other parts from reference TRBV11-3 and TRBJ2-1): EAGVVQSPRYKIIEKKQPVAFWCNPISGHNTLYWYLQNLGQGPELLIRYENEEAVDDSQLPKDRFSAERLKGVDSTLKIQPAELGDSAVYLCASSLDSSYNEQFFGPGTRLTVL.

The chain joins TRBV5-1 to TRBJ2-2; TRBD2 matches 7 bases. Germline V gene sequence: CDR1 SGHRS, CDR2 YFSETQ. Trimming removed 1 base from V and 6 bases from J; junction bases left unmatched: 6. This CDR3 has 15 amino acids. The CDR3 DNA sequence: TGCGCCAGCAGCTTGTCCGGGGGAGGGCCCGGGGAGCTGTTTTTT. Amino acids: CASSLSGGGPGELFF. Using reference TRBV5-1 and TRBJ2-2 for the parts outside the CDR3, the full variable domain is KAGVTQTPRYLIKTRGQQVTLSCSPISGHRSVSWYQQTPGQGLQFLFEYFSETQRNKGNFPGRFSGRQFSNSRSEMNVSTLELGDSALYLCASSLSGGGPGELFFGEGSRLTVL.

V is TRBV7-3 and J is TRBJ2-1, with TRBD1 matching 12 bases. The CDR3 is made up of 16 amino acids. V lost 0 bases and J lost 5; bases outside the gene matches: 2. Germline V gene lookup returns CDR1 SGHTA and CDR2 FQGTGA. CDR3 sequence reads: CASSLTGQGAHNEQFF. The CDR3 nucleotides read TGTGCCAGCAGCTTAACGGGACAGGGGGCCCACAATGAGCAGTTCTTC.

V usage is TRBV7-8 and J usage is TRBJ1-2; the match to TRBD1 covers 11 bases. CDR3 length: 14 residues. CDR1 and CDR2 from the germline V gene are SGHVS and FQNEAQ. Trimming cost V 1 base and J 5 bases; bases outside gene matches: 0. CDR3 DNA sequence: TGTGCCAGCAGCTTAGGGGACAGGGGGTATGGCTACACCTTC. Translating it yields CASSLGDRGYGYTF.

The chain recombines TRBV6-1 with TRBJ1-4; tentatively, D is TRBD1 (5 bases). Deletions cut 0 bases from V and 7 bases from J, with 12 bases between. The germline V gene has CDR1 MNHNS and CDR2 SASEGT. The CDR3 consists of 15 residues. The DNA of the CDR3 is TGTGCCAGCAGTGAAGCAATGGGCCAGGGTGAAAAACTGTTTTTT. The encoded protein is CASSEAMGQGEKLFF.

This sequence joins TRBV6-6 and TRBJ2-1; tentatively, D is TRBD1 (5 bases). Germline assignment: CDR1 MNHNY and CDR2 SVGAGI (reference sequence). V lost 7 bases and J lost 11, with 18 bases in between. The CDR3 runs to 13 residues. The CDR3 here is CASNPGSSAQQFF. DNA for the CDR3: TGTGCCAGCAACCCAGGGTCGTCGGCCCAGCAGTTCTTC.

J is TRBJ1-6 and V is TRBV27, with no clear D. Germline CDR1 and CDR2: MNHEY and SMNVEV (reference sequence). The CDR3 covers 16 residues. Trimming pared 0 bases from V and 5 bases from J, leaving 11 bases between. The CDR3 nucleotides are TGTGCCAGCAGTTTATCGGTGGCAGGAAATAATTCACCCCTCCACTTT. Protein product: CASSLSVAGNNSPLHF.

The chain uses TRBV7-9 and TRBJ2-7; 11 bases line up with TRBD2. V shed 5 bases, J shed 2 bases, and the junction held 5 bases outside the gene matches. The CDR3 loop spans 15 amino acids. The germline CDR1 and CDR2 sequences are SEHNR and FQNEAQ (reference sequence). The CDR3 DNA reads as TGTGCCAGCAGCCCGTCACTAGCGGGAGCCTACGAGCAGTACTTC. It specifies CASSPSLAGAYEQYF.

The J gene is TRBJ2-7, the V gene TRBV5-4; 8 positions match TRBD2. The CDR3 contains 14 residues. The V and J ends lost 2 bases and 5 bases, in that order; junction bases with no gene match: 6. Germline CDR1 reads SGHNT; CDR2 reads YYREEE (reference sequence). This CDR3 reads CASSFAGGRHEQYF. In DNA form, the CDR3 reads TGTGCCAGCAGCTTCGCGGGAGGAAGACACGAGCAGTACTTC.

The CDR3, as DNA: TGTGCCAGCAGTTCGACAGGGCTAGCCCAAGAGACCCAGTACTTC. Its translation is CASSSTGLAQETQYF. This sequence joins TRBV2 and TRBJ2-5, with 7 bases aligning to TRBD1. Losses at the gene ends were 5 bases for V and 1 base for J; bases not matched to a gene: 7. In germline, CDR1 is SNHLY, CDR2 FYNNEI. This CDR3 contains 15 residues.

The chain has TRBV19 and TRBJ2-7; D is ambiguous. The V end was cut by 5 bases, the J end by 5 bases, with 25 bases between. Germline values: CDR1 LNHDA, CDR2 SQIVND (reference sequence). The CDR3 has 17 residues. The CDR3 DNA reads as TGTGCCAGTAGTCCCCAAATATGGCCCCCGCGGCCCCACGAGCAGTACTTC. This encodes CASSPQIWPPRPHEQYF. The full variable domain, rest sourced from reference TRBV19 and TRBJ2-7, is DGGITQSPKYLFRKEGQNVTLSCEQNLNHDAMYWYRQDPGQGLRLIYYSQIVNDFQKGDIAEGYSVSREKKESFPLTVTSAQKNPTAFYLCASSPQIWPPRPHEQYFGPGTRLTVT.

This clone appeared once. The rearrangement uses TRBV10-3 and TRBJ2-2, with D tentatively TRBD2 (5 bases). The CDR3 loop spans 15 amino acids. Germline CDR1 reads ENHRY; CDR2 reads SYGVKD. The V gene lost 3 bases and the J gene lost 5 bases, with 13 bases spanning the gap. The CDR3 reads CAISEAAQPTGELFF. CDR3 nucleotide sequence: TGTGCCATCAGTGAAGCGGCGCAACCGACCGGGGAGCTGTTTTTT.

The chain recombines TRBV9 with TRBJ2-7; TRBD1 is a possible D gene (6 bases). Per the germline V gene, CDR1 is SGDLS and CDR2 is YYNGEE. The CDR3 contains 15 residues. Trimming took off 2 bases at V and 0 bases at J, with 12 bases between the two ends. The CDR3 coding sequence is TGTGCCAGCAGCGTGTCACAGGGCAGCTCCTACGAGCAGTACTTC. It codes for CASSVSQGSSYEQYF.

The genes are TRBV19 and TRBJ1-5, with a possible D match to TRBD1 (5 bases). The CDR3 spans 14 residues. Germline CDR1 LNHDA, CDR2 SQIVND (reference sequence). V lost 5 bases, J lost 1 base, and 9 bases lay in between. The CDR3 DNA follows: TGTGCCAGTAGTCAACAGGCCAGCAATCAGCCCCAGCATTTT. It translates to CASSQQASNQPQHF.

The V call is TRBV5-6, the J call TRBJ1-2; D possibly corresponds to TRBD1 (6 bases). Trimming took 5 bases from V and 6 from J, leaving 8 bases between them. The CDR3 covers 11 residues. CDR1 and CDR2 from the germline V gene are SGHDT and YYEEEE. Here the CDR3 DNA reads TGTGCCAGCAGTCACAGGGATGGCTACACCTTC. Translating it yields CASSHRDGYTF.

A few counts support this clone. The chain combines TRBV6-1 with TRBJ1-5; TRBD1 aligns across 9 bases. V lost 6 bases, J lost 4 bases, and 4 bases stayed unmatched. The germline gives CDR1 MNHNS, CDR2 SASEGT. The length of the CDR3 is 14 residues. The CDR3 region has the DNA TGTGCCAGCAGGCGGGACAGGGCGAATCAGCCCCAGCATTTT. Its protein product is CASRRDRANQPQHF.

This chain links TRBV28 with TRBJ1-4; maybe TRBD1 (5 bases). The CDR3 sequence is 15 residues long. V dropped 2 bases and J dropped 7 bases, with 14 bases sitting between them. Germline CDR1 MDHEN, CDR2 SYDVKM. The CDR3 region is CASSLKPRRGEKLFF. DNA of the CDR3: TGTGCCAGCAGTTTAAAACCGAGAAGGGGTGAAAAACTGTTTTTT.

The chain joins TRBV5-1 to TRBJ2-7; 8 nucleotides align to TRBD1. J was trimmed by 1 base and V by 3 bases; bases with no gene match: 3. Germline V gene data show CDR1 as SGHRS and CDR2 as YFSETQ. The CDR3 loop spans 14 amino acids. The CDR3 protein is CASSYRDRSYEQYF. DNA of the CDR3: TGCGCCAGCAGCTATCGGGACAGGTCCTACGAGCAGTACTTC.

The chain is built from TRBV19 and TRBJ1-5; D is unresolved. Looked up from germline, CDR1 is LNHDA and CDR2 is SQIVND (reference sequence). CDR3 length: 14 amino acids. Trimming took off 4 bases at V and 0 bases at J, with 7 bases between the two ends. The CDR3 spells CASSTSYSNQPQHF. In DNA, the CDR3 is TGTGCCAGTAGTACCTCCTATAGCAATCAGCCCCAGCATTTT.

V is TRBV27 and J is TRBJ1-2; 8 bases agree with TRBD1. The CDR3 has 15 residues. Germline V lookup: CDR1 MNHEY, CDR2 SMNVEV (reference sequence). The V segment lost 9 bases and the J segment 7 bases; nucleotides outside the gene matches: 16. DNA of the CDR3: TGTGCCAGGATGCAACTCGGGACAGGTATCTGTGGCTACACCTTC. Its translation is CARMQLGTGICGYTF.